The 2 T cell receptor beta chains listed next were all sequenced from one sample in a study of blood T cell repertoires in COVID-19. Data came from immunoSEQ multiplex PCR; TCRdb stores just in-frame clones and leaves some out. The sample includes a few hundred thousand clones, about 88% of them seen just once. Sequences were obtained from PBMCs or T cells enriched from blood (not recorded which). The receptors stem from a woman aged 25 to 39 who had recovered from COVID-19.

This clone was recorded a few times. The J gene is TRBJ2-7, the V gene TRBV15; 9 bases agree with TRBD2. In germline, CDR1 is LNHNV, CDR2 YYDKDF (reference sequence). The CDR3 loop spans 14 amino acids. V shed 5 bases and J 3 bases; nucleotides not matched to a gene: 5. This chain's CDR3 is CATSFSGSGYEQYF. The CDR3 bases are TGTGCCACCAGCTTTAGCGGGAGTGGCTACGAGCAGTACTTC.

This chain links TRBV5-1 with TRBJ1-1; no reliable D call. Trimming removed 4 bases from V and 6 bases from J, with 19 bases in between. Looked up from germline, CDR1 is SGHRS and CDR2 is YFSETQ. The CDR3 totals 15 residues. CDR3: CASSPYPGDIAEAFF. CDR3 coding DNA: TGCGCCAGCAGCCCATACCCCGGGGATATCGCTGAAGCTTTCTTT.